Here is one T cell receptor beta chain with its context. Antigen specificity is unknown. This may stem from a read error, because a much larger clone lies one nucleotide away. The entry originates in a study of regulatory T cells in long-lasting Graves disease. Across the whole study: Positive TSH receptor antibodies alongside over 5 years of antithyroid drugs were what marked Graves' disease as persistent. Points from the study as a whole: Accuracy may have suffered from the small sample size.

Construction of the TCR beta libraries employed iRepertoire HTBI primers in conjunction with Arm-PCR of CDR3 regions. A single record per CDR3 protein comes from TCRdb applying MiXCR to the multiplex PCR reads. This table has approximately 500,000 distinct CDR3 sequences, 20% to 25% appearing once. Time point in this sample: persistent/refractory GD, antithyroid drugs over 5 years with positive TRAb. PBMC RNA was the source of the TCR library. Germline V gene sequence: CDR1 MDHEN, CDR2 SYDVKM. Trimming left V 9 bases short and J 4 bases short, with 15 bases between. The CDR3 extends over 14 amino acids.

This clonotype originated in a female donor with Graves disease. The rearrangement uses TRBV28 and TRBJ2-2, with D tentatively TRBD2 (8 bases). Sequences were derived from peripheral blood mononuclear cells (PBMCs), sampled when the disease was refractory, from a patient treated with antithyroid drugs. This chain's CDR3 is CASIQGTSTGELFF. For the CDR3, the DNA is TGTGCCAGTATACAGGGGACTAGCACCGGGGAGCTGTTTTTT.